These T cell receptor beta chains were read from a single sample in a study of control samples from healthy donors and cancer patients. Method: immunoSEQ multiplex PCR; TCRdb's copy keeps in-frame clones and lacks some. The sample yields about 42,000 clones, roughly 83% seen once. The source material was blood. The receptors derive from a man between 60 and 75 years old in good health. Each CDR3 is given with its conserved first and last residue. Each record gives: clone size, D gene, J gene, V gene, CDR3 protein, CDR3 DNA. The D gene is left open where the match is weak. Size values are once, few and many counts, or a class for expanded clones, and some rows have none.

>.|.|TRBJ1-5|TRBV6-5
CASRQGHSSNQPQHF
TGTGCCAGCAGGCAGGGACACTCTAGCAATCAGCCCCAGCATTTT
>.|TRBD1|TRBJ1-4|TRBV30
CASAGQVRPKLFF
TGTGCCTCTGCGGGACAGGTTAGGCCCAAACTGTTTTTT
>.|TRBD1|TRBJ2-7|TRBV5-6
CASSLGTGARDEQYF
TGTGCCAGCAGCCTAGGGACAGGGGCGCGTGACGAGCAGTACTTC
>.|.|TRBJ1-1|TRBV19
CASSILNPGPRQAFF
TGTGCCAGTAGTATCCTCAATCCAGGGCCACGCCAAGCTTTCTTT
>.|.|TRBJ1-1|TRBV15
CATTMTENTEAFF
TGTGCCACCACCATGACAGAGAACACTGAAGCTTTCTTT
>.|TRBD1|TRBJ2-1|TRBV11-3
CASSPEGQGGNEQFF
TGTGCCAGCAGCCCGGAGGGACAGGGGGGAAATGAGCAGTTCTTC
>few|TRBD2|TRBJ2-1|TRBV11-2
CASRQTSGATNEQFF
TGTGCCAGCCGCCAGACTAGCGGGGCCACCAATGAGCAGTTCTTC
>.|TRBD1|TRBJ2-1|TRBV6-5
CASRRGLNEQFF
TGTGCCAGCAGGAGGGGGCTCAATGAGCAGTTCTTC
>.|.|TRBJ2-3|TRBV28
CASRRAADTQYF
TGTGCCAGCAGGCGGGCCGCAGATACGCAGTATTTT
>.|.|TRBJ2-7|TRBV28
CASSRHRASYEQYF
TGTGCCAGCAGTAGACACAGGGCGAGCTACGAGCAGTACTTC
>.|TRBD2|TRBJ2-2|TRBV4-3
CASMAGGYTGELFF
TGCGCCAGCATGGCGGGGGGTTACACCGGGGAGCTGTTTTTT
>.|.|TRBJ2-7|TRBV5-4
CASSLAAAASIQYF
TGTGCCAGCAGCTTGGCCGCGGCAGCCTCGATTCAGTACTTC
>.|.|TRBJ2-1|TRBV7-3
CASSLTYNYNEQFF
TGCGCCAGCAGCTTAACGTACAACTACAATGAGCAGTTCTTC
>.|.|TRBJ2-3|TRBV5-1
CASSSTLSNTQYF
TGCGCCAGCAGTTCTACTCTTAGCAATACGCAGTATTTT
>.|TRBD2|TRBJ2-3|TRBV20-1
CSASPSGSPTDTQYF
TGCAGTGCTAGTCCTAGCGGGAGCCCCACAGATACGCAGTATTTT
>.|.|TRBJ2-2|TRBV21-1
CASSKGGTNTGELFF
TGTGCCAGCAGCAAGGGAGGGACGAACACCGGGGAGCTGTTTTTT
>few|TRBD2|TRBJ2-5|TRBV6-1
CASSEGLAGGGTQYF
TGTGCCAGCAGTGAGGGACTAGCGGGAGGAGGGACCCAGTACTTC
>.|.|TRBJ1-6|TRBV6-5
CASSFSGTYRSPLHF
TGTGCCAGCAGTTTCTCAGGGACTTACCGGTCACCCCTCCACTTT
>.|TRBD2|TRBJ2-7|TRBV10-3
CASGGGYEQYF
TGTGCCTCCGGGGGAGGGTACGAGCAGTACTTC
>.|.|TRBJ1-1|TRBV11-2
CASSLDSDTEAFF
TGTGCCAGCAGCTTAGATTCGGACACTGAAGCTTTCTTT
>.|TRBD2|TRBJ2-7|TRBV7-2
CASSPGLAGGQYF
TGTGCCAGCAGCCCGGGACTAGCGGGGGGGCAGTACTTC
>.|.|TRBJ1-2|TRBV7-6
CASSLAREGWGGYTF
TGTGCCAGCAGCTTAGCGCGGGAGGGATGGGGTGGCTACACCTTC
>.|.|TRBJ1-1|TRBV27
CASRSVGTEAFF
TGTGCCAGCAGGTCCGTCGGGACTGAAGCTTTCTTT
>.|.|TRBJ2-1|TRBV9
CASSVDRTYEQFF
TGTGCCAGCAGCGTAGACAGGACTTATGAGCAGTTCTTC
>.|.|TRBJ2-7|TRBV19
CASSPQRDSYEQYF
TGTGCCAGTAGTCCTCAACGGGACTCCTACGAGCAGTACTTC
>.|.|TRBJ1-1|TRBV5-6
CASSLGQGGTEAFF
TGTGCCAGCAGCTTGGGGCAGGGTGGTACTGAAGCTTTCTTT
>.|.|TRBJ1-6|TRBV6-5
CASRTGQHYNSPLHF
TGTGCCAGCAGAACCGGACAGCACTATAATTCACCCCTCCACTTT
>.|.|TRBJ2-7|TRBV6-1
CASSESVQPYYEQYF
TGTGCCAGCAGTGAATCGGTGCAGCCCTACTACGAGCAGTACTTC